The 13 T cell receptor beta chains below were found in one sample sequenced in a study of patients and donors after allogeneic stem cell transplantation. Each CDR3 protein is one row after TCRdb ran MiXCR on the RT-PCR reads. Here the sample spans 15,000 or so distinct CDR3 sequences, approximately 25% being singletons. Sequencing was done on a sample of blood, either unsorted or a sorted T cell fraction (not recorded which). Receptors were obtained from a human donor who was either an allogeneic HSCT recipient or a stem cell or donor lymphocyte infusion donor (not recorded which). It is not recorded whose cells these are; they may come from a transplant donor.

The rearrangement joins TRBV5-1 to TRBJ1-6; tentatively, D is TRBD1 (5 bases). With 6 bases removed from V and 7 bases from J, the gap between germline ends came to 11 bases. CDR1 and CDR2 (germline): SGHRS, YFSETQ. CDR3 length equals 13 residues. The CDR3 coding sequence is TGCGCCAGCAACGACAGCCCAAATTCACCCCTCCACTTT. Encoded protein: CASNDSPNSPLHF.

This clonotype is categorized as medium-sized. The chain links TRBV5-1 to TRBJ1-4; 7 positions match TRBD1. Trimming removed 4 bases from V and 12 bases from J; junction bases left unmatched: 12. Germline loops: CDR1 SGHRS, CDR2 YFSETQ. CDR3 length: 14 amino acids. CDR3 nucleotides: TGCGCCAGCAGCCCCATAGACAGGGAGGGACAACTGTTTTTT. Its translation: CASSPIDREGQLFF.

The chain has TRBV5-1 and TRBJ1-1; 7 positions match TRBD1. The J segment lost 5 bases and the V segment lost 4 bases, leaving 8 bases of the junction unmatched. Germline CDR1 and CDR2: SGHRS and YFSETQ. The CDR3 loop spans 14 amino acids. The DNA for the CDR3 is TGCGCCAGCAGCGGAACAGGGGCTTGGACTGAAGCTTTCTTT. Protein: CASSGTGAWTEAFF.

This clonotype was found many times. The chain employs TRBV28 and TRBJ1-1, with D tentatively TRBD1 (6 bases). V shed 3 bases and J shed 3 bases, with 14 bases lying between them. The CDR3 is 15 residues long. Germline CDR1 MDHEN, CDR2 SYDVKM. CDR3 nucleotide sequence: TGTGCCAGCAGTTTTCTTGACAGGAACTACACTGAAGCTTTCTTT. This translates into CASSFLDRNYTEAFF. Full variable domain (remainder filled in from reference TRBV28 and TRBJ1-1): DVKVTQSSRYLVKRTGEKVFLECVQDMDHENMFWYRQDPGLGLRLIYFSYDVKMKEKGDIPEGYSVSREKKERFSLILESASTNQTSMYLCASSFLDRNYTEAFFGQGTRLTVV.

J is TRBJ1-1 and V is TRBV4-1; D possibly corresponds to TRBD1 (6 bases). V lost 0 bases to trimming and J lost 1 base, with 21 bases between them. The CDR3 spans 19 residues. From germline, CDR1 is MGHRA and CDR2 YSYEKL. The CDR3 region is CASSQDEGTFLGRNTEAFF. CDR3 DNA sequence: TGCGCCAGCAGCCAAGATGAGGGGACATTTCTGGGGCGGAACACTGAAGCTTTCTTT.

This chain uses TRBV20-1 with TRBJ2-7; no definite D call. Per germline, CDR1 DFQATT and CDR2 SNEGSKA (reference sequence). The CDR3 has 12 residues. V was clipped by 3 bases and J by 0 bases, with 6 bases between them. CDR3 amino acids: CSASIISYEQYF. CDR3 DNA sequence: TGCAGTGCTAGTATAATCTCCTACGAGCAGTACTTC.

This clonotype has just a few counts. The chain uses TRBV12-5 and TRBJ1-5; maybe TRBD1 (5 bases). CDR3 size: 13 residues. Germline V CDR1 and CDR2: LGHNT, FRNRAP. With 3 bases removed from V and 2 bases from J, the gap between germline ends came to 5 bases. CDR3 bases: TGTGCTAGTGGTTTCAGGGGCAATCAGCCCCAGCATTTT. Its protein is CASGFRGNQPQHF.

This clonotype appeared a single time. The chain joins TRBV7-9 to TRBJ2-5, with 8 bases that match TRBD1. Germline values: CDR1 SEHNR, CDR2 FQNEAQ (reference sequence). The CDR3 covers 15 residues. Losses at the gene ends were 6 bases for V and 1 base for J; bases not matched to a gene: 7. The CDR3 nucleotides are TGTGCCAGCAGAGATGGGACAGGTATCCAAGAGACCCAGTACTTC. Translating gives CASRDGTGIQETQYF.

The gene calls are TRBV20-1 and TRBJ2-7; D is undetermined. V lost 1 base and J lost 5, with 6 bases in between. This CDR3 contains 11 residues. The germline CDR1 and CDR2 sequences are DFQATT and SNEGSKA (reference sequence). The CDR3 bases are TGCAGTGCTAGAGGGGGTAACGAGCAGTACTTC. Translated: CSARGGNEQYF.

This clonotype was seen repeatedly, ten times or more. The chain couples TRBV6-5 to TRBJ1-1; D possibly corresponds to TRBD1 (6 bases). Germline values: CDR1 MNHEY, CDR2 SVGAGI. The CDR3 consists of 14 residues. The ends were cut back, 4 bases at V and 11 bases at J, with 20 bases in the middle. CDR3 DNA: TGTGCCAGCAGTTTGGGGGACACAGGGTGGGGTGCTTTCTTT. Amino acid sequence: CASSLGDTGWGAFF.

The chain uses TRBV29-1 and TRBJ1-5; the match to TRBD1 covers 8 bases. V gave up 3 bases and J gave up 2 bases; unmatched junction bases: 3. Germline CDR1 and CDR2: SQVTM and ANQGSEA. The CDR3 totals 14 residues. CDR3 in DNA: TGCAGCGTTGAGGGGACAGGACGCAATCAGCCCCAGCATTTT. Its protein product is CSVEGTGRNQPQHF.

This clonotype was detected only a few times. V is TRBV9 and J is TRBJ1-3; D gene unclear. The V gene's germline CDR1 is SGDLS and CDR2 YYNGEE. V lost 2 bases and J lost 3, with 3 bases in between. The CDR3 sequence is 12 residues long. CDR3 sequence (DNA): TGTGCCAGCAGCGTTAGTGGAAACACCATATATTTT. Its translation is CASSVSGNTIYF.

The CDR3 region is CAGRTGRAYNEQFF. The CDR3, as DNA: TGCGCCGGTCGGACAGGGAGGGCCTACAATGAGCAGTTCTTC. This chain joins TRBV10-1 and TRBJ2-1, with TRBD1 as a possible D gene (8 bases). The CDR3 extends over 14 amino acids. The V and J ends lost 11 bases and 2 bases respectively, with 16 bases between them. From germline, CDR1 is WNHNN and CDR2 SYGVQD (reference sequence).